This is a list of T cell receptor beta chains from one sample in a study of T cells in Graves' hyperthyroidism and ophthalmopathy. Via MiXCR, TCRdb re-called the multiplex PCR reads, giving one row per CDR3 protein. Of approximately 560,000 distinct CDR3 sequences in the sample, about a sixth were seen once. The specimen sequenced was blood. These receptors all stem from a woman in her 30s with Graves' hyperthyroidism. Each CDR3 is given with its conserved first and last residue. A D gene is named only where the DNA matches it firmly. Only some rows state a clone size, as once, few, many or a class for expanded clones.

DNA,CDR3,V,J,D,size
TGCAGTGCGTTCCGGGACAGCGTTAAGAACACTGAAGCTTTCTTT,CSAFRDSVKNTEAFF,TRBV20-1,TRBJ1-1,TRBD1,many
TGCAGCGTCCGGAATAGCGGGAGGGCCCAAATTAACTACAATGAGCAGTTCTTC,CSVRNSGRAQINYNEQFF,TRBV29-1,TRBJ2-1,TRBD2,NA
TGCAGTGCTAGGTCGCCCGTCGGGGGTGAAAACATTCAGTACTTC,CSARSPVGGENIQYF,TRBV20-1,TRBJ2-4,NA,NA
TGTGCCAGCAGCTTTGGACTAGCGGGAGATGGCGAGCAGTTCTTC,CASSFGLAGDGEQFF,TRBV7-3,TRBJ2-1,TRBD2,NA
TGCGCCAGCAGAAAAGACCCGAACACTGAAGCTTTCTTT,CASRKDPNTEAFF,TRBV5-1,TRBJ1-1,NA,NA
TGCGCCAGCAGCCCAAGGCAGGGGGAGACCTACAATGAGCAGTTCTTC,CASSPRQGETYNEQFF,TRBV7-2,TRBJ2-1,TRBD1,few
TGCAGTGCTAGGGTTATGGGAAAGGGTCCCTACGAGCAGTACTTC,CSARVMGKGPYEQYF,TRBV20-1,TRBJ2-7,NA,many
TGTGCCAGCAGCTTAGCCCTAGTCGATACGCAGTATTTT,CASSLALVDTQYF,TRBV7-9,TRBJ2-3,NA,NA
TGTGCCAGCAGTTTATACGGGGGAGGATCGCGCGAGCAGTACTTC,CASSLYGGGSREQYF,TRBV12-3/TRBV12-4,TRBJ2-7,NA,NA
TGTGCCAGCAGTTTATCGGGACTAGCGGGAGTTGTAGATACGCAGTATTTT,CASSLSGLAGVVDTQYF,TRBV27,TRBJ2-3,TRBD2,few
TGTGCCAGCAGCTCCCCCGTTAAAGAGTCCGAGCAGTACTTC,CASSSPVKESEQYF,TRBV7-3,TRBJ2-7,NA,many
TGTGCCAGCAGTTTCTCAAAATCGCCGGCCTACGAGCAGTACTTC,CASSFSKSPAYEQYF,TRBV12-3/TRBV12-4,TRBJ2-7,NA,NA
TGTGCCAGCAGCTTTACCCGTAACTCCTACGAGCAGTACTTC,CASSFTRNSYEQYF,TRBV7-7,TRBJ2-7,NA,few
TGTGCCAGCAGCTTACTAGCGGGAAAAAGCGAGCAGTACTTC,CASSLLAGKSEQYF,TRBV7-2,TRBJ2-7,TRBD2,many
TGTGCCAGCAGTCTAGCGGGAGTGGTGCAGTACTTC,CASSLAGVVQYF,TRBV27,TRBJ2-7,TRBD2,many
TGCAGTGCTGACAGGGGTAATTCGCCCCTCCACTTT,CSADRGNSPLHF,TRBV20-1,TRBJ1-6,TRBD1,NA
TGCAGTGCTAGGATGGCTTCCGGCTCCTACAATGAGCAGTTCTTC,CSARMASGSYNEQFF,TRBV20-1,TRBJ2-1,NA,many
TGTGCCAGCTCACCACTCGGGGTAGGGTGGTTCGCTGAAGCTTTCTTT,CASSPLGVGWFAEAFF,TRBV18,TRBJ1-1,NA,NA
TGTGCCAGCAGCCAAGTACTAGCGGTTGGCAATGAGCAGTTCTTC,CASSQVLAVGNEQFF,TRBV4-2,TRBJ2-1,TRBD2,few
TGTGCCAGCAGCCTCTCTAGCGGGAGGGCAGATACGCAGTATTTT,CASSLSSGRADTQYF,TRBV11-2,TRBJ2-3,TRBD2,many
TGTGCCAGCAGCTTAGAATCCGGGGGCAATGAGCAGTTCTTC,CASSLESGGNEQFF,TRBV7-2,TRBJ2-1,NA,many
TGTGCCAGCAGCCAAGATTTACTTTTGGGACAGGGTTGGGGGCGGACTGAAGCTTTCTTT,CASSQDLLLGQGWGRTEAFF,TRBV3-1,TRBJ1-1,TRBD1,NA
TGCAGTGCTAGAGGCCCCCTTCAGGGCACCTCAGTCTACGAGCAGTACTTC,CSARGPLQGTSVYEQYF,TRBV20-1,TRBJ2-7,NA,many
TGTGCCAGCAGTGAATATATTCGGGTGACTAGCGTTAATGAGCAGTTCTTC,CASSEYIRVTSVNEQFF,TRBV25-1,TRBJ2-1,TRBD2,few
TGTGCCATCGGAGGGGACGGCTACACCTTC,CAIGGDGYTF,TRBV10-3,TRBJ1-2,NA,NA
TGTGCCAGCAGCGTAGGGGGCCACAATGAGCAGTTCTTC,CASSVGGHNEQFF,TRBV9,TRBJ2-1,NA,few
TGTGCCAGCAGCTTACGACACAGGGGATCCTACAATGAGCAGTTCTTC,CASSLRHRGSYNEQFF,TRBV5-7,TRBJ2-1,TRBD1,many
TGTGCCAGCAGCTGGCGGGGCGGGATGAACACTGAAGCTTTCTTT,CASSWRGGMNTEAFF,TRBV5-1,TRBJ1-1,NA,NA
TGTGCCAGCAGCCCTCCTGACAGGGTGGTCTCCTACGAGCAGTACTTC,CASSPPDRVVSYEQYF,TRBV11-2,TRBJ2-7,TRBD1,few
TGTGCCAGCAGTGAAGTATTAGCGGACGGGGAGCTGTTTTTT,CASSEVLADGELFF,TRBV6-1,TRBJ2-2,NA,many
TGCGCCAGCAGTGAGGCGGGGATCGGTTCTGGGGCCTACGAGCAGTACTTC,CASSEAGIGSGAYEQYF,TRBV10-2,TRBJ2-7,NA,NA
TGCGCCAGCAGCCCGACCCTAGCGGGAGATTACAATGAGCAGTTCTTC,CASSPTLAGDYNEQFF,TRBV5-1,TRBJ2-1,TRBD2,many
TGTGCCAGCAGTAGTGACAGGGCATACGAGCAGTACTTC,CASSSDRAYEQYF,TRBV6-1,TRBJ2-7,TRBD1,many
TGTGCCAGCAGTTTAGGGGGCGCGGTCGGCTACACCTTC,CASSLGGAVGYTF,TRBV27,TRBJ1-2,NA,few
TGTGCCAGCAGCCCATATAAGGCGACAGTATACTCTAACTATGGCTACACCTTC,CASSPYKATVYSNYGYTF,TRBV7-2,TRBJ1-2,NA,many
TGTGCCAGCAGAAACCCACAGGGAAACACTGAAGCTTTCTTT,CASRNPQGNTEAFF,TRBV25-1,TRBJ1-1,NA,NA
TGTGCCAGCAGTCCCCCCGGGGATTCACCCCTCCACTTT,CASSPPGDSPLHF,TRBV28,TRBJ1-6,NA,NA
TGTGCCAGCAGCCAAGAGAAGGGGAATATCGATAGCAATCAGCCCCAGCATTTT,CASSQEKGNIDSNQPQHF,TRBV4-2,TRBJ1-5,NA,NA
TGTGCCAGCAGCTTAACGTTTAGCAACATTCAGTACTTC,CASSLTFSNIQYF,TRBV7-2,TRBJ2-4,NA,once
TGTGCCTGGAGTGATACCTCAGGGGGCCAGCCCCAGCATTTT,CAWSDTSGGQPQHF,TRBV30,TRBJ1-5,TRBD1,many
TGTGCCAGCACCCGGGCGGGAGGGCCGGTGGATGAGCAGTTCTTC,CASTRAGGPVDEQFF,TRBV28,TRBJ2-1,TRBD2,many
TGTGCCAGCAGAACCCGGGAGGCCGGGGAGCTGTTTTTT,CASRTREAGELFF,TRBV6-2/TRBV6-3,TRBJ2-2,TRBD2,NA
TGTGCCAGCAGCCCCCTTTGGGCGCCGAACACCGGGGAGCTGTTTTTT,CASSPLWAPNTGELFF,TRBV14,TRBJ2-2,NA,NA
TGCGCCAGCAGCCCCGTGGGAGCGAACTATGGCTACACCTTC,CASSPVGANYGYTF,TRBV5-1,TRBJ1-2,NA,many